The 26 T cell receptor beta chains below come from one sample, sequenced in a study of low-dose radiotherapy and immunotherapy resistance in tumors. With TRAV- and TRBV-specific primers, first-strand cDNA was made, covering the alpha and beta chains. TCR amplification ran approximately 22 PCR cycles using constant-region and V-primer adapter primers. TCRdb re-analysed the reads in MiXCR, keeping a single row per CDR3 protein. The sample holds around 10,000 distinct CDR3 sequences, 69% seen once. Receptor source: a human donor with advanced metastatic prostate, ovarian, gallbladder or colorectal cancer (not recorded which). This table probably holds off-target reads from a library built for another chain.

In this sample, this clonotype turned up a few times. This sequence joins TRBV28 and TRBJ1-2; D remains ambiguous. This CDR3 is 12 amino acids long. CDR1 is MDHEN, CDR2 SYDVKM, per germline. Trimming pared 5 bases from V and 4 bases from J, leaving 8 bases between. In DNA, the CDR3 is TGTGCCAGCAGTCGAATCCCCTATGGCTACACCTTC. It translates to CASSRIPYGYTF.

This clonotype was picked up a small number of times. This CDR3 is CASSQDQGGPGNEQFF. DNA of the CDR3: TGCGCCAGCAGCCAAGATCAGGGCGGCCCGGGGAATGAGCAGTTCTTC. The gene calls are TRBV4-1 and TRBJ2-1, with D perhaps assigned TRBD1 or TRBD2 (5 bases each). The CDR3 is made up of 16 amino acids. The germline V gene encodes CDR1 MGHRA and CDR2 YSYEKL. Deletions cut 0 bases from V and 7 bases from J, with 16 bases between.

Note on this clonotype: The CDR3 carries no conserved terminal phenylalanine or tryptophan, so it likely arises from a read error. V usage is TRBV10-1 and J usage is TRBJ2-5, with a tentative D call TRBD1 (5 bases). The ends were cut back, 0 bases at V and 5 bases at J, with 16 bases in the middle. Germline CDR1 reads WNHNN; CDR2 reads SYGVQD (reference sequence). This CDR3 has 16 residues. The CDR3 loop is CASSESRKGNRETQYI. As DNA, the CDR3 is TGCGCCAGCAGTGAGTCCCGGAAGGGGAATCGGGAGACCCAGTACATC.

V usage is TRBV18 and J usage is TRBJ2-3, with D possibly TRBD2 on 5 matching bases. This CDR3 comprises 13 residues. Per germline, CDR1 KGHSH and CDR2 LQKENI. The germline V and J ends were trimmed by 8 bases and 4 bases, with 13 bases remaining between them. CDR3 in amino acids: CASRLGESDTQYF. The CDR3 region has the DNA TGTGCCAGCCGGCTCGGGGAATCAGATACGCAGTATTTT.

CDR3 nucleotides: TGCACCGCTTGGCGGGACTACAATGAGCAGTTCTTC. Encoded protein: CTAWRDYNEQFF. The chain carries TRBV29-1 and TRBJ2-1; possibly TRBD2 for D (6 bases). The length of the CDR3 is 12 residues. The germline V gene encodes CDR1 SQVTM and CDR2 ANQGSEA.

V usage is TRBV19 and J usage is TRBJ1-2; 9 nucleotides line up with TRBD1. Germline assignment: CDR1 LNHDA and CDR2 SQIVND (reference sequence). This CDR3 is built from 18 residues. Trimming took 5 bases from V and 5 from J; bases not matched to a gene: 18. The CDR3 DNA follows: TGTGCCAGTAGTGTTACCGGGACAGGGTTAGAAGACGGGTATGGCTACACCTTC. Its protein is CASSVTGTGLEDGYGYTF.

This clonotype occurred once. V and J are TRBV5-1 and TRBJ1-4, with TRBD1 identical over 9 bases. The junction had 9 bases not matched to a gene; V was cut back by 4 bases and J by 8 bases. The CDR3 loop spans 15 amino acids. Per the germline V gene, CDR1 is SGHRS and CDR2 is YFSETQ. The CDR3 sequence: CASSPAGTGNEKLFF. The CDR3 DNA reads TGCGCCAGCAGCCCTGCCGGGACAGGGAACGAAAAACTGTTTTTT. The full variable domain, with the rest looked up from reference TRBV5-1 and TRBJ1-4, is KAGVTQTPRYLIKTRGQQVTLSCSPISGHRSVSWYQQTPGQGLQFLFEYFSETQRNKGNFPGRFSGRQFSNSRSEMNVSTLELGDSALYLCASSPAGTGNEKLFFGSGTQLSVL.

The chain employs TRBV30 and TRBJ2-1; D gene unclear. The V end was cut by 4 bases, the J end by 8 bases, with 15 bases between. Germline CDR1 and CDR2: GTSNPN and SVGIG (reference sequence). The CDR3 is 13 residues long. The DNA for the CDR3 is TGTGCCTGGAAGGTCTCGGGCCGACATGAGCAGTTCTTC. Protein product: CAWKVSGRHEQFF. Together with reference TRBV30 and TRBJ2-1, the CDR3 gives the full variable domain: SQTIHQWPATLVQPVGSPLSLECTVEGTSNPNLYWYRQAAGRGLQLLFYSVGIGQISSEVPQNLSASRPQDRQFILSSKKLLLSDSGFYLCAWKVSGRHEQFFGPGTRLTVL.

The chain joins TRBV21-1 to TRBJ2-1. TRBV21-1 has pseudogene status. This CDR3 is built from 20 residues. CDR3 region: CASSKSVVGYMEEPNNEQFF. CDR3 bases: TGTGCCAGCAGCAAATCTGTGGTTGGGTACATGGAAGAGCCAAACAATGAGCAGTTCTTC.

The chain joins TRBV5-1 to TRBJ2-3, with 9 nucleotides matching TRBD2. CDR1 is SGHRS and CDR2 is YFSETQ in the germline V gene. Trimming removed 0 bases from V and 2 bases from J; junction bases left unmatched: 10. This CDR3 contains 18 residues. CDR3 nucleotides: TGCGCCAGCAGCTTGGCGCCGTCCGCTAGCGGGGCCACAGATACGCAGTATTTT. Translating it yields CASSLAPSASGATDTQYF.

CDR3 nucleotides: TGTGCCACCAGCAGAGAGAAGGTTCCGGGGCGGCCCTACGAGCAGTACTTC. This sequence encodes CATSREKVPGRPYEQYF. The V call is TRBV15, the J call TRBJ2-7, with D possibly being TRBD1 or TRBD2 (5 bases each). V dropped 0 bases and J dropped 2 bases, with 17 bases sitting between them. The CDR3 has 17 residues. The germline gives CDR1 LNHNV, CDR2 YYDKDF (reference sequence).

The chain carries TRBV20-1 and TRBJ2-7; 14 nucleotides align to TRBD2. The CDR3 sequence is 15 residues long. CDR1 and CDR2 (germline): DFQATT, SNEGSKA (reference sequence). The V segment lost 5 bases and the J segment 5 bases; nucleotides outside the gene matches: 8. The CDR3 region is CSAYRTSGRSNEQYF. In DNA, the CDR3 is TGCAGTGCTTATCGGACTAGCGGGAGGTCGAACGAGCAGTACTTC.

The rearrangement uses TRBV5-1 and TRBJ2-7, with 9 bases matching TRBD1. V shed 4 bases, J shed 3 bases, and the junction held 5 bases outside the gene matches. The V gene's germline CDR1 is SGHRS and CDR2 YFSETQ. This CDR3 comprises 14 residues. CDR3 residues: CASSAGQGNYEQYF. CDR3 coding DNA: TGCGCCAGCAGCGCGGGACAGGGAAACTACGAGCAGTACTTC.

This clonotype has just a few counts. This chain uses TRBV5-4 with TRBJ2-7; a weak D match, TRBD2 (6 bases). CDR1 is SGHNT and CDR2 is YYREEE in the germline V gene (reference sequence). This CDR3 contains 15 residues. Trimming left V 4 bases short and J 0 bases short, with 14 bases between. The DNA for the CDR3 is TGTGCCAGCAGCGGTGGAGGGACCACCTCCTACGAGCAGTACTTC. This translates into CASSGGGTTSYEQYF.

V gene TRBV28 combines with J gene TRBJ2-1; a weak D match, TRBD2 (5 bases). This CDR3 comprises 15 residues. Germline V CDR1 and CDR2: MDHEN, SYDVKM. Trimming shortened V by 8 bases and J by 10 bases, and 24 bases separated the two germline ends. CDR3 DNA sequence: TGTGCCAGCTTAAAGGGCGGATCCGGGGTAGGCGAGCAGTTCTTC. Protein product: CASLKGGSGVGEQFF. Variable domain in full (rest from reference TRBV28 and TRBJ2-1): DVKVTQSSRYLVKRTGEKVFLECVQDMDHENMFWYRQDPGLGLRLIYFSYDVKMKEKGDIPEGYSVSREKKERFSLILESASTNQTSMYLCASLKGGSGVGEQFFGPGTRLTVL.

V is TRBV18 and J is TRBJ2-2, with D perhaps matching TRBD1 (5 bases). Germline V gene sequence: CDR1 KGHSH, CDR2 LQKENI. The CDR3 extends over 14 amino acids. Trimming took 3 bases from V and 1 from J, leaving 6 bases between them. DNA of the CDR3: TGTGCCAGCTCACCGACAGTGAACACCGGGGAGCTGTTTTTT. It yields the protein CASSPTVNTGELFF.

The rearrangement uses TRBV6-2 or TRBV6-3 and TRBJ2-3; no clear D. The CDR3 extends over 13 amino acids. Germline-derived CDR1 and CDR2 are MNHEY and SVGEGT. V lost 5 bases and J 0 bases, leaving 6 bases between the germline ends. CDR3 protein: CASSDWSTDTQYF. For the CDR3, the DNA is TGTGCCAGCAGTGATTGGAGCACAGATACGCAGTATTTT.

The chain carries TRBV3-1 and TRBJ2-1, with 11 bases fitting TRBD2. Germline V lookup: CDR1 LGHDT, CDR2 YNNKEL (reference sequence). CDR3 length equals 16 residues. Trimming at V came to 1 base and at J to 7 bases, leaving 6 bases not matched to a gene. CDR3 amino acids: CASSQGGPSGRNEQFF. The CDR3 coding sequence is TGTGCCAGCAGCCAAGGGGGGCCTAGCGGGAGGAATGAGCAGTTCTTC.

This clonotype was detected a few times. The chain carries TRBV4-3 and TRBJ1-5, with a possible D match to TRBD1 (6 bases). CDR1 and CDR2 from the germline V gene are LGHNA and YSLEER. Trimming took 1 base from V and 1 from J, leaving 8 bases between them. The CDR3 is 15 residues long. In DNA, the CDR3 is TGCGCCAGCAGCCAAGCAGGGGCCAGCAATCAGCCCCAGCATTTT. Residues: CASSQAGASNQPQHF.

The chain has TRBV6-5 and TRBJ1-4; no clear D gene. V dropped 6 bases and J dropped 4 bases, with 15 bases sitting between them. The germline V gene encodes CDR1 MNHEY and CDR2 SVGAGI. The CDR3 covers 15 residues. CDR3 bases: TGTGCCAGCAGGCCCGACCGGGCCGTTAATGAAAAACTGTTTTTT. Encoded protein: CASRPDRAVNEKLFF.

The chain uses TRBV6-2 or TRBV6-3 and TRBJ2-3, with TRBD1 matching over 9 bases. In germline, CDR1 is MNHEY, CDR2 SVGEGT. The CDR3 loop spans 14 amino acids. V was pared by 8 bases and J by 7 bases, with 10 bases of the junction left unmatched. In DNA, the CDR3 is TGTGCCAGCCAAATCGGACAGGGGAAATATACGCAGTATTTT. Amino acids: CASQIGQGKYTQYF.

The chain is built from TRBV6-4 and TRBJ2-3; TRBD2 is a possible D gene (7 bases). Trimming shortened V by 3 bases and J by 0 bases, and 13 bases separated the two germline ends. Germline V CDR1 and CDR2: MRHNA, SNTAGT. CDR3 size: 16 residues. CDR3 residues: CASSDSAGASTDTQYF. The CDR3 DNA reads TGTGCCAGCAGTGATTCCGCGGGGGCTAGCACAGATACGCAGTATTTT.

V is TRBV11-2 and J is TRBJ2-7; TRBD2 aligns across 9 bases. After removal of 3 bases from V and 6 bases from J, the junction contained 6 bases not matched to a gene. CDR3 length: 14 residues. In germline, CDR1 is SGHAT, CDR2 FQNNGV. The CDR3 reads CASSLVAGAGEQYF. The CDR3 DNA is TGTGCCAGCAGCTTGGTAGCGGGAGCCGGCGAGCAGTACTTC.

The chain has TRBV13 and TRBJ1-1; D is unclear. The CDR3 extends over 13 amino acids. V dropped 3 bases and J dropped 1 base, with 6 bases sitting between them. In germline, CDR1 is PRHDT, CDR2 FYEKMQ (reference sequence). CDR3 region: CASSLVRNTEAFF. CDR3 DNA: TGTGCCAGCAGCTTGGTAAGGAACACTGAAGCTTTCTTT.

This chain's CDR3 is CASSLEGYTGNTIYF. For the CDR3, the DNA is TGTGCCAGCAGCTTGGAAGGTTATACTGGAAACACCATATATTTT. The chain employs TRBV5-5 and TRBJ1-3, with D hard to call. V gave up 0 bases and J gave up 2 bases, with 9 bases separating them. Germline assignment: CDR1 SGHKS and CDR2 YYEKEE (reference sequence). CDR3 length equals 15 residues. The full variable domain, its missing parts supplied by reference TRBV5-5 and TRBJ1-3, is DAGVTQSPTHLIKTRGQQVTLRCSPISGHKSVSWYQQVLGQGPQFIFQYYEKEERGRGNFPDRFSARQFPNYSSELNVNALLLGDSALYLCASSLEGYTGNTIYFGEGSWLTVV.

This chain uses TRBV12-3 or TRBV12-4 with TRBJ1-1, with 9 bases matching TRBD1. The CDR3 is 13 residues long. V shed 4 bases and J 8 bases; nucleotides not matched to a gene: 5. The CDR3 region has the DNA TGTGCCAGCAGTTCGGGACAGGGCTCAGAAGCTTTCTTT. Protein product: CASSSGQGSEAFF.